This record looks at one T cell receptor beta chain sequence and its context. Its antigen is not known. The record originates from a study of CD8 T cells in ankylosing spondylitis. Overall study results and limits: A motif of 7 to 9 highly homologous TCR beta variants was seen as apparently characteristic of ankylosing spondylitis blood. Clones linked to disease, bearing a CD8+ phenotype, were relatively rare in peripheral blood. Some motif variants were previously reported in reactive arthritis synovial fluid and blood.

Making use of molecular barcodes, quantitative 5'-RACE generated TCR beta libraries. TCRdb independently ran MiXCR on the 5' RACE reads; one entry per CDR3 protein. The sample lists some 150,000 distinct CDR3 sequences, more than 40% occurring once. This CDR3 has 21 residues. Germline CDR1 reads MNHEY; CDR2 reads SVGEGT. The V gene end was trimmed by 6 bases and the J gene end by 2 bases; junction bases not matched to a gene: 25. The source of this sequence is a male donor with ankylosing spondylitis. The chain employs TRBV6-2 or TRBV6-3 and TRBJ2-3; 8 bases are a match to TRBD2. The material sequenced was synovial fluid, either unsorted or a sorted T cell fraction (not recorded which). This chain's CDR3 is CASRRKPSGRVHPRATDTQYF. For the CDR3, the DNA is TGTGCCAGCAGACGAAAACCAAGCGGGAGAGTCCACCCCAGGGCCACAGATACGCAGTATTTT.